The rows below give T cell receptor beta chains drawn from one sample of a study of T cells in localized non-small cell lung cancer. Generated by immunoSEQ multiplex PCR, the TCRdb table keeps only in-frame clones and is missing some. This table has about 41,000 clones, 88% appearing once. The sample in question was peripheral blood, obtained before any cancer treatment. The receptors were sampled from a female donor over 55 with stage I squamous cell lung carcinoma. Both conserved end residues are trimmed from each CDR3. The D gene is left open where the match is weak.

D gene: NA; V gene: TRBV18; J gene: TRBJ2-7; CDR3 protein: ASSPDSPGAYEQY
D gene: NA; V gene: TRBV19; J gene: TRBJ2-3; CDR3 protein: ASSLNPQIRTDTQY
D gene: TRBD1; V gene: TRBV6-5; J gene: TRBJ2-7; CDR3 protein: ASRNRGGYEQY
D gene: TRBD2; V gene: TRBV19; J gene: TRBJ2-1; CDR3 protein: ASSSPGLAQASNEQF
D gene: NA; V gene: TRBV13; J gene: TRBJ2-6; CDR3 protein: ASSLTSGANVLT
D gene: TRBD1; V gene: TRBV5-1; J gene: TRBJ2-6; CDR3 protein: ASRGGQVLSGANVLT
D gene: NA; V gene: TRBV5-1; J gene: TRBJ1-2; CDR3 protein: ASRTGAGGYT
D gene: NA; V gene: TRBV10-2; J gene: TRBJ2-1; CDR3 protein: ATEGEGPRSEQF
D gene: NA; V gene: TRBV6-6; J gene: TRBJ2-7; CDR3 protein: ASSYGGGGQY
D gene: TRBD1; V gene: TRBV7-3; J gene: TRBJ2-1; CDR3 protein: ASSTGQGYNEQF
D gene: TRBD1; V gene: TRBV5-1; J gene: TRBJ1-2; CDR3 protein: ASSLGTGRIYGYT
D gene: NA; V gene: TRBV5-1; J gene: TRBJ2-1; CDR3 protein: ASSTGQSNSYNEQF
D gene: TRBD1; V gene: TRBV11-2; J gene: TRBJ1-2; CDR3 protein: ASSLDRVANYGYT
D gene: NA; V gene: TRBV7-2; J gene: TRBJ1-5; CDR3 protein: ASSWGGRNSNQPQH
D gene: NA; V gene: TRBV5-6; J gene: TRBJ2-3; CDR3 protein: ASSLALRNSPPDTQY
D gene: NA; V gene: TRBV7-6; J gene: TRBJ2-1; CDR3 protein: ASSLAHLAGNEQF
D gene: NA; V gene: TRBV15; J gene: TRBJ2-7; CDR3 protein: ATSSSQAEQY
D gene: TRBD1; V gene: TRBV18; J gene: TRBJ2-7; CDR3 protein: ASSPGTGVNEQY
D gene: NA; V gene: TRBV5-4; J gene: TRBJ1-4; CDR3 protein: ASSLGESATTNEKLF
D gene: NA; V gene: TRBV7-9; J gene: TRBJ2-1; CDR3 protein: ASRHRESDEQF
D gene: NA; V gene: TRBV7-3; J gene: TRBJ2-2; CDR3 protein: ASSSYTGELF
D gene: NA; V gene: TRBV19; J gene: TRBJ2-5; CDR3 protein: ASNRGSSGKETQY
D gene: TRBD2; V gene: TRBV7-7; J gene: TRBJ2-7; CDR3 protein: ASSPELADSYEQY
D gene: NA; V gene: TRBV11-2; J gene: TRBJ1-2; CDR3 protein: ASSLPAEGGYT
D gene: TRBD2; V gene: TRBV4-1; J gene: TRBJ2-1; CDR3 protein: ASSQATSGRYNEQF
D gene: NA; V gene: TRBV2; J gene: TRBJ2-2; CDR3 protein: ASNPVPNTGELF
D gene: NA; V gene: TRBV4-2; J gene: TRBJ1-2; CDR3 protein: ASSPGQAGIYGYT
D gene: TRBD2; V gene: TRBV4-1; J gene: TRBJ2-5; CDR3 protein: ASSPALAGAQETQY
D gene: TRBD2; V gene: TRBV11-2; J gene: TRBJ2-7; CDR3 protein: ASSLDDLGTSGAGEQY
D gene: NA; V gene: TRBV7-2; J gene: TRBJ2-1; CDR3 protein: ASSLGTPNEQF
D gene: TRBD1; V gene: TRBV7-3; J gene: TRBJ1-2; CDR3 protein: ASSPTGTGVAYGYT
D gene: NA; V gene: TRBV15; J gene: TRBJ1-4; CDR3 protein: ATSRAKGSNEKLF
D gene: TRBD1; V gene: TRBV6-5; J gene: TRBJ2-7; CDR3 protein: ASSSPDRAIYEQY
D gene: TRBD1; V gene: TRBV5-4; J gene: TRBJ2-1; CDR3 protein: ASSLDGQGANEQF
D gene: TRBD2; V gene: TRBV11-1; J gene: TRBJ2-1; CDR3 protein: ASSKLAGLSSYNEQF